This T cell receptor (beta chain) was recorded in a study of shared clonotypes between healthy human individuals. Across the study: Plates per donor: three CD4 naive, three CD4 memory, two CD8 naive, one CD8 memory. Study-level findings and limits: Sequencing depth was predicted to influence how clonotypes are shared among donors.

Of note for this clone: Antigen specificity is unknown.

Germline V gene lookup returns CDR1 SGHRS and CDR2 YFSETQ. This CDR3 spans 15 amino acids. V dropped 5 bases and J dropped 2 bases, with 17 bases sitting between them. Every immunoSEQ plate was one replicate of a subset's evenly spread DNA. Some clones are missing from TCRdb's copy, which holds only in-frame ones; the method was immunoSEQ multiplex PCR. The repertoire holds some 1,100,000 clones, with more than 75% as singletons. The V call is TRBV5-1, the J call TRBJ2-7, with a weak D call TRBD1 (6 bases). The specimen was memory CD4+ T cells from PBMCs. Subset indicated: CD45RA-negative fraction. The TCR comes from a man younger than 30 in good health. Some clones in this sample may be carry-over from other donors' samples. Written as DNA, the CDR3 is TGCGCCAGCAGTACCAACGACAGGACCACCTACGAGCAGTACTTC. Protein product: CASSTNDRTTYEQYF.